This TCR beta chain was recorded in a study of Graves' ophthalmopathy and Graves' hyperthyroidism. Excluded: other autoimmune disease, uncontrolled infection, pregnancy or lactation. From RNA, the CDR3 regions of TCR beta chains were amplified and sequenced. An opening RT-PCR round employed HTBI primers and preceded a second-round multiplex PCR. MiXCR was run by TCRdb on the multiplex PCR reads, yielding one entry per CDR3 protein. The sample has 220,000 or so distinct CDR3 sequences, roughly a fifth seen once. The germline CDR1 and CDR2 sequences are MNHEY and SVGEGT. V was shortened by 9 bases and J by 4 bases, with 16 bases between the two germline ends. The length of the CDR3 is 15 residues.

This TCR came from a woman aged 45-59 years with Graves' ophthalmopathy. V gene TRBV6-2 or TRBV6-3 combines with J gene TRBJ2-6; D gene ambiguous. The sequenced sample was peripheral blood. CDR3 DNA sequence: TGTGCCAGTATCCCGGTAGGGCCCGGGGCCAACGTCCTGACTTTC. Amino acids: CASIPVGPGANVLTF.